The entry below describes one T cell receptor beta chain. The antigen it recognizes is unknown. No much larger clone is present one base from it, and per-base qualities are unavailable. The data were obtained in a study of T cell changes during pregnancy in multiple sclerosis (dated by TCRdb to between 2017 and 2020). For context, the study as a whole: In women with multiple sclerosis, the researchers looked at how the T cell repertoire shifted as pregnancy progressed.

Via the germline V gene, CDR1 is SGHRS and CDR2 YFSETQ. The junction carries 16 bases between V and J, which are trimmed by 3 bases and 0 bases respectively. The CDR3 goes from the cysteine to the phenylalanine over 17 residues. Only CDR3 DNA is held: 51 bases, read in frame from base 1. The method was the immunoSEQ multiplex PCR assay. TCRdb took over this immuneACCESS table, retaining in-frame rearrangements with V and J assigned. Such tables are incomplete; in checked studies, under half of the missing clones stem from an unresolved V gene, and the remainder is unexplained. This sample has tens of thousands of clones in its table, and roughly nine tenths of those were observed once. Jointly, the top ten make up 1.5% to 2% of the sample.

The clonotype was recovered from a female donor in good health, enrolled as a control in a pregnancy study. The sequence links TRBV5-1 to TRBJ2-1, and the D gene may be TRBD2, 6 bases matching. Sample: peripheral blood, taken in the first trimester of pregnancy. The DNA is TGCGCCAGCAGCTATACCGGGACTCCAAGCTCCTACAATGAGCAGTTCTTC. Its coded protein is CASSYTGTPSSYNEQFF.